These 31 T cell receptor beta chains were all obtained from the same sample, sequenced in a study of cytomegalovirus exposure and HLA in healthy donors. PCR amplification relied on 60 Vbeta primers (plus 13 Jbeta primers). Clones were sequenced by immunoSEQ multiplex PCR, and TCRdb holds only the in-frame ones, with some missing. This table holds about 170,000 clones, 70% to 90% found once. The specimen was PBMCs. These receptors were taken from a woman between 18 and 29 years old in good health and CMV-seronegative.

This clone has only one observation. The V call is TRBV5-4, the J call TRBJ2-7; D perhaps matches TRBD2 (6 bases). Trimming stripped 4 bases from V and 2 bases from J, with 19 bases between. CDR3 length equals 16 residues. Germline CDR1 is SGHNT and CDR2 is YYREEE (reference sequence). As DNA, the CDR3 is TGTGCCAGCAGCATAGCTAGCGCAAGAGGGCCCTACGAGCAGTACTTC. It encodes CASSIASARGPYEQYF.

The chain employs TRBV5-1 and TRBJ2-2; TRBD1 matches at 8 bases. CDR1 SGHRS and CDR2 YFSETQ come from the germline V gene. V lost 0 bases to trimming and J lost 4 bases; unmatched junction nucleotides: 5. This CDR3 is 16 amino acids long. CDR3 protein: CASSLVRGRITGELFF. The CDR3 nucleotides are TGCGCCAGCAGCTTGGTCAGGGGGCGCATCACCGGGGAGCTGTTTTTT.

This sequence joins TRBV7-9 and TRBJ2-7; 8 nucleotides match TRBD2. Germline V gene data show CDR1 as SEHNR and CDR2 as FQNEAQ (reference sequence). V lost 5 bases to trimming and J lost 0 bases; unmatched junction nucleotides: 6. This CDR3 contains 15 residues. The CDR3 protein is CASSPREGPSYEQYF. CDR3 coding DNA: TGTGCCAGCAGCCCCCGGGAGGGTCCCTCCTACGAGCAGTACTTC.

About this clone itself: Other nucleotide sequences from this sample produce the same CDR3. J is TRBJ1-5 and V is TRBV27; possibly TRBD1 for D (5 bases). The V and J ends lost 6 bases and 1 base respectively, with 13 bases between them. From germline, CDR1 is MNHEY and CDR2 SMNVEV (reference sequence). The CDR3 contains 15 residues. CDR3 amino acids: CASSLGGGSNQPQHF. For the CDR3, the DNA is TGTGCCAGCAGCCTTGGCGGGGGGAGCAATCAGCCCCAGCATTTT.

The CDR3 sequence is CASSPRGQGETQYF. DNA for the CDR3: TGCGCCAGCAGCCCCCGCGGTCAGGGGGAGACCCAGTACTTC. V usage is TRBV5-1 and J usage is TRBJ2-5; possible D gene TRBD1, 6 bases. Germline CDR1 is SGHRS and CDR2 is YFSETQ. V was shortened by 4 bases and J by 5 bases, with 15 bases between the two germline ends. This CDR3 comprises 14 residues.

The chain is built from TRBV28 and TRBJ2-3; 7 bases map to TRBD1. CDR1 MDHEN and CDR2 SYDVKM come from the germline V gene. The V segment lost 7 bases and the J segment 0 bases; nucleotides outside the gene matches: 13. The CDR3 has 17 residues. The CDR3 sequence: CASTPQTGTLSTDTQYF. The CDR3 bases are TGTGCCAGCACCCCCCAGACAGGGACCCTTAGCACAGATACGCAGTATTTT.

In nucleotides, the CDR3 is TGTGCCATCAGGAATCCTAGCGGGAGCTACGAGCAGTACTTC. Translating it yields CAIRNPSGSYEQYF. The chain links TRBV10-3 to TRBJ2-7; TRBD2 aligns across 10 bases. Germline CDR1 ENHRY, CDR2 SYGVKD. This CDR3 is 14 amino acids long. Germline trimming cut 6 bases from V and 3 bases from J; bases unmatched to any gene: 5.

The V call is TRBV28, the J call TRBJ2-3; D is unclear. The CDR3 consists of 13 residues. Trimming cost V 2 bases and J 4 bases, with 7 bases left between them. Germline assignment: CDR1 MDHEN and CDR2 SYDVKM. The CDR3 here is CASSLSGPDTQYF. CDR3 DNA sequence: TGTGCCAGCAGTTTAAGTGGCCCAGATACGCAGTATTTT.

The genes are TRBV29-1 and TRBJ2-1; 11 bases are a match to TRBD2. Germline CDR1 is SQVTM and CDR2 is ANQGSEA. The CDR3 sequence is 14 residues long. The trim removed 6 bases at V and 8 bases at J, leaving 9 bases unmatched. Here the CDR3 DNA reads TGCAGCGTAGATAGCGGGAGGGCCGGCGATGAGCAGTTCTTC. Its translation: CSVDSGRAGDEQFF.

V usage is TRBV15 and J usage is TRBJ1-5; 11 nucleotides match TRBD1. Germline CDR1 reads LNHNV; CDR2 reads YYDKDF (reference sequence). This CDR3 spans 18 amino acids. Germline trimming cut 1 base from V and 4 bases from J; bases unmatched to any gene: 9. The CDR3 loop is CATSRVDRGLMGNQPQHF. CDR3 DNA sequence: TGTGCCACCAGCAGAGTGGACAGGGGGCTTATGGGGAATCAGCCCCAGCATTTT.

The chain joins TRBV28 to TRBJ2-3, with 12 bases aligning to TRBD2. Germline CDR1 MDHEN, CDR2 SYDVKM. The CDR3 is made up of 17 amino acids. The J segment lost 4 bases and the V segment lost 3 bases, leaving 8 bases of the junction unmatched. The DNA for the CDR3 is TGTGCCAGCAGTTTCCGGACTAGCGGGACTCCTTCAGATACGCAGTATTTT. Translating it yields CASSFRTSGTPSDTQYF.

The chain uses TRBV19 and TRBJ2-7; 9 bases align to TRBD1. This CDR3 spans 15 amino acids. Trimming at V came to 1 base and at J to 1 base, leaving 2 bases not matched to a gene. CDR1 and CDR2 from the germline V gene are LNHDA and SQIVND (reference sequence). CDR3 amino acids: CASSIAQGASYEQYF. CDR3 sequence (DNA): TGTGCCAGTAGTATAGCACAGGGGGCGTCCTACGAGCAGTACTTC.

V is TRBV28 and J is TRBJ2-4; 12 bases match TRBD2. J gave up 1 base and V 11 bases, and 12 bases lay outside the gene matches. The length of the CDR3 is 17 residues. Germline V CDR1 and CDR2: MDHEN, SYDVKM. CDR3 DNA: TGTGCCGCGACTAGCGGGAGAGGATTGGTTGCCAAAAACATTCAGTACTTC. Its translation is CAATSGRGLVAKNIQYF.

This clone was recorded once. V and J are TRBV27 and TRBJ2-1; D might be TRBD2 (6 bases). From germline, CDR1 is MNHEY and CDR2 SMNVEV (reference sequence). V lost 7 bases to trimming and J lost 6 bases, with 16 bases between them. The CDR3 covers 14 residues. CDR3 DNA sequence: TGTGCCAGCAACCGGTGGCGGGATGTCAATGAGCAGTTCTTC. Translated: CASNRWRDVNEQFF.

This CDR3 is CASSAGLAEGNEQFF. The CDR3 DNA follows: TGTGCCAGCAGCGCGGGACTAGCGGAGGGAAATGAGCAGTTCTTC. V gene TRBV9 combines with J gene TRBJ2-1, with 11 bases that match TRBD2. Germline CDR1 is SGDLS and CDR2 is YYNGEE. With V trimmed by 3 bases and J by 7 bases, 6 bases remained unmatched. The CDR3 consists of 15 residues.

The genes are TRBV7-8 and TRBJ2-1; D gene uncertain. Germline V gene lookup returns CDR1 SGHVS and CDR2 FQNEAQ. V lost 6 bases and J lost 9, with 18 bases in between. This CDR3 spans 14 amino acids. The CDR3 region has the DNA TGTGCCAGCAGTCGTAGTGCGGCATCGCGTGAGCAGTTCTTC. Protein product: CASSRSAASREQFF.

This clone came up a few times. The V gene is TRBV6-1, the J gene TRBJ2-7; 8 bases line up with TRBD1. From germline, CDR1 is MNHNS and CDR2 SASEGT. CDR3 length: 15 residues. Germline trimming cut 6 bases from V and 4 bases from J; bases unmatched to any gene: 11. CDR3 loop: CASREPGQVWYEQYF. CDR3 DNA: TGTGCCAGCAGGGAACCGGGACAGGTGTGGTACGAGCAGTACTTC.

This clone was observed a single time. This chain links TRBV7-9 with TRBJ2-4; tentative D call: TRBD1 (5 bases). Looked up from germline, CDR1 is SEHNR and CDR2 is FQNEAQ (reference sequence). Trimming shortened V by 5 bases and J by 1 base, and 12 bases separated the two germline ends. CDR3 length: 15 residues. The CDR3 sequence is CASSVLDNAKNIQYF. CDR3 bases: TGTGCCAGCAGCGTCCTGGACAACGCCAAAAACATTCAGTACTTC.

J is TRBJ2-7 and V is TRBV29-1; 7 bases agree with TRBD2. The germline V gene encodes CDR1 SQVTM and CDR2 ANQGSEA. V dropped 6 bases and J dropped 4; count of bases not matched to a gene: 9. The CDR3 spans 13 residues. In DNA, the CDR3 is TGCAGCGTCGCCCCGGGACTACAGTACGAGCAGTACTTC. Amino acid sequence: CSVAPGLQYEQYF.

The gene calls are TRBV7-2 and TRBJ2-5; no reliable D call. The germline CDR1 and CDR2 sequences are SGHTA and FQGNSA. CDR3 size: 13 residues. Between the trimmed V and J ends, which lost 2 bases and 3 bases, there was a span of 7 bases. DNA for the CDR3: TGTGCCAGCAGCTTAAATCCGGAAGAGACCCAGTACTTC. It specifies CASSLNPEETQYF.

The chain couples TRBV2 to TRBJ2-2; tentatively, D is TRBD2 (5 bases). V was cut by 0 bases and J by 0 bases, with 8 bases left in between. Germline CDR1 is SNHLY and CDR2 is FYNNEI. There are 16 residues in the CDR3. CDR3 region: CASSEALAANTGELFF. CDR3 in DNA: TGTGCCAGCAGTGAAGCCCTAGCAGCGAACACCGGGGAGCTGTTTTTT.

This clone was seen a few times. This chain joins TRBV21-1 and TRBJ2-5; TRBD2, the D gene given by the table, was not confirmed from the DNA. TRBV21-1 is classified as a pseudogene. The length of the CDR3 is 13 residues. CDR3 DNA: TGTGCCAGCAGCAAACTAGCGGGAGAGACCCAGTACTTC. This gives the protein CASSKLAGETQYF.

On this clone: The sample holds other DNA sequences that translate to the same CDR3. This sequence joins TRBV5-1 and TRBJ2-7; 8 nucleotides line up with TRBD1. The CDR3 loop spans 15 amino acids. Per the germline V gene, CDR1 is SGHRS and CDR2 is YFSETQ. Germline trimming cut 4 bases from V and 2 bases from J; bases unmatched to any gene: 8. For the CDR3, the DNA is TGCGCCAGCAGCGTCACAGGGGGTAAGGCCTACGAGCAGTACTTC. Its protein product is CASSVTGGKAYEQYF.

This chain's CDR3 is CASSPGTSGSRRSSYNEQFF. The CDR3 DNA sequence: TGTGCCAGCTCACCCGGGACTAGCGGGAGCCGAAGGAGCTCCTACAATGAGCAGTTCTTC. The chain is built from TRBV18 and TRBJ2-1, with 14 nucleotides matching TRBD2. Unmatched junction bases numbered 10, after V lost 3 bases and J lost 0 bases. Germline values: CDR1 KGHSH, CDR2 LQKENI. The CDR3 contains 20 residues.

The genes are TRBV28 and TRBJ2-3, with a possible D match to TRBD2 (5 bases). The CDR3 is 22 residues long. Trimming stripped 3 bases from V and 2 bases from J, with 33 bases between. Looked up from germline, CDR1 is MDHEN and CDR2 is SYDVKM. The CDR3 bases are TGTGCCAGCAGTTTCGAGTGGGCCTCGTTCCCGAGTAGCGCCCATACCACAGATACGCAGTATTTT. Translated, it gives CASSFEWASFPSSAHTTDTQYF.

Of note for this clone: At one of its ends the junction is not consistent with the germline gene, which may arise from a read error. V is TRBV5-1 and J is TRBJ1-3; D gene unclear. Germline assignment: CDR1 SGHRS and CDR2 YFSETQ. This CDR3 is built from 14 residues. The CDR3 spells CTSSERGSGNTIYF. The CDR3 coding sequence is TGCACCAGCAGCGAGAGAGGGTCTGGAAACACCATATATTTT.

This clone showed up just a few times. The rearrangement joins TRBV7-9 to TRBJ2-1; 10 nucleotides agree with TRBD1. CDR1 is SEHNR and CDR2 is FQNEAQ in the germline V gene (reference sequence). CDR3 length: 16 residues. With 1 base clipped from V and 5 bases from J, the junction kept 5 bases outside the gene matches. CDR3 protein: CASSLVGTGVDNEQFF. CDR3 nucleotide sequence: TGTGCCAGCAGCTTAGTAGGGACAGGGGTAGACAATGAGCAGTTCTTC.

The rearrangement uses TRBV7-3 and TRBJ1-1; 7 nucleotides match TRBD1. Germline V gives CDR1 SGHTA, CDR2 FQGTGA. CDR3 length equals 14 residues. The ends lost 1 base at V and 4 bases at J; junction bases unmatched: 3. The CDR3 region is CASSLRAGGTEAFF. In DNA, the CDR3 is TGTGCCAGCAGCTTAAGGGCAGGGGGCACTGAAGCTTTCTTT.

This chain links TRBV27 with TRBJ2-1, with 10 bases that match TRBD2. CDR1 is MNHEY and CDR2 is SMNVEV in the germline V gene (reference sequence). This CDR3 has 18 amino acids. V shed 3 bases, J shed 9 bases, and the junction held 17 bases outside the gene matches. The CDR3 region has the DNA TGTGCCAGCAGTTTTAGTCCAGCGGGAGGGCAGGTCTTCCGTGAGCAGTTCTTC. Residues: CASSFSPAGGQVFREQFF.

This clone was counted a few times. The chain has TRBV7-8 and TRBJ1-5, with a weak D call TRBD1 (5 bases). This CDR3 comprises 15 residues. Trimming took 1 base from V and 5 from J, leaving 12 bases between them. The germline V gene has CDR1 SGHVS and CDR2 FQNEAQ. The CDR3 bases are TGTGCCAGCAGCTTAGATAGGGGCGCGTATCAGCCCCAGCATTTT. This sequence encodes CASSLDRGAYQPQHF.

This clone has a single count. This chain links TRBV11-3 with TRBJ2-5, with TRBD2 matching over 10 bases. The CDR3 contains 15 residues. Germline V gene data show CDR1 as SGHNT and CDR2 as YENEEA. With 4 bases clipped from V and 1 base from J, the junction kept 3 bases outside the gene matches. The CDR3 spells CASSSGLATQETQYF. CDR3 sequence (DNA): TGTGCCAGCAGCTCGGGACTAGCGACCCAAGAGACCCAGTACTTC.